This T cell receptor beta chain was captured in a study of CD8+CD57+ T cells in acquired aplastic anemia. V gave up 7 bases and J gave up 15 bases, with 18 bases separating them. CDR3 length: 11 residues. Germline lookup yields CDR1 SQVTM and CDR2 ANQGSEA. Worth noting for this clonotype: As yet, its antigen is unknown.

Findings of the study overall: Comparison of patients with controls identified about 27 shared CD8+ CDR3 sequences. Patients and controls had CD8+ Simpson's diversity values that were not significantly distinct.

The study profiled TCR beta VDJ and CDR3 using genomic DNA as template. TCRdb re-derived calls from the reads in MiXCR, one entry per CDR3 protein. The sample has about 110,000 distinct CDR3 sequences; about half are singletons. The V and J genes are TRBV29-1 and TRBJ1-4; no clear D. This clonotype originated in a human donor in good health, serving as a control. Sequenced: sorted CD4+, CD8+, or CD8+CD57+ T cells (not recorded which) from PBMCs. The CDR3 DNA reads as TGCAGCGCCGACGGGTTCGGAAAGTTGTTTTTT. Protein: CSADGFGKLFF.